This T cell receptor beta chain appears in the sequencing data of a study of blood T cell repertoires in COVID-19. Study summary: There were acute and convalescent COVID-19 samples, and they came from the United States, Italy and Spain. Nucleic acid was either cDNA or gDNA, and it came from T cells, B-cell-depleted T cells, or PBMCs.

Original processing methods: Reference gene primer amplification gave estimated nucleated cell counts. Sequencing was performed with immunoSEQ multiplex PCR; in TCRdb, only in-frame clones are kept and a portion is missing. V, J and clone size reflect that table, while D and trimming were determined from the DNA. The sample holds over 200,000 clones, roughly 86% seen once. The TCR comes from a woman aged 50 to 60 with acute or convalescent COVID-19. Source material: peripheral blood.

CDR3 sequence: CASSVWLAGGGETQYF. CDR3 sequence (DNA): TGTGCCAGCAGCGTATGGCTAGCGGGAGGGGGAGAGACCCAGTACTTC. This chain joins TRBV9 and TRBJ2-5; the match to TRBD2 covers 12 bases. The germline V gene has CDR1 SGDLS and CDR2 YYNGEE. Trimming took 1 base from V and 4 from J; bases not matched to a gene: 5. CDR3 length equals 16 residues.